A single sample is the source of the 7 T cell receptor beta chains below, sequenced in a study of memory CD4+ T cells and cytomegalovirus serostatus. The sort gate was single viable CD3+CD4+CD8-CD45RO+ cells for memory CD4+ T cells. TCRdb keeps only in-frame clones here, not all; method: immunoSEQ multiplex PCR. The data show 45,000 to 50,000 clones, with 60% to 85% seen just once and 0.5% to 0.65% held by the top ten. The sequencing input was memory CD4+ T cells from blood. These receptor sequences come from an adult in good health and CMV-seronegative.

The chain employs TRBV19 and TRBJ1-4; D unclear. In germline, CDR1 is LNHDA, CDR2 SQIVND (reference sequence). Trimming pared 3 bases from V and 0 bases from J, leaving 8 bases between. This CDR3 region has 15 residues. The CDR3 coding sequence is TGTGCCAGTAGTATCGCGATTGCAACTAATGAAAAACTGTTTTTT. This translates into CASSIAIATNEKLFF.

The chain is built from TRBV7-8 and TRBJ2-7, with TRBD1 matching over 11 bases. CDR1 and CDR2 (germline): SGHVS, FQNEAQ. The J segment lost 6 bases and the V segment lost 5 bases, leaving 9 bases of the junction unmatched. There are 15 residues in the CDR3. The CDR3 is CASSPYPGTGGEQYF. The CDR3 region has the DNA TGTGCCAGCAGCCCGTACCCCGGGACAGGGGGCGAGCAGTACTTC.

The genes are TRBV29-1 and TRBJ1-6; weak D call: TRBD1 (6 bases). Germline-derived CDR1 and CDR2 are SQVTM and ANQGSEA. The CDR3 runs 13 residues. The germline V and J ends were trimmed by 6 bases and 7 bases, with 13 bases remaining between them. The CDR3 sequence is CSVRTGTNSPLHF. CDR3 DNA: TGCAGCGTGAGAACAGGGACAAATTCACCCCTCCACTTT. The full variable domain, in which reference TRBV29-1 and TRBJ1-6 provide the parts outside the CDR3, is SAVISQKPSRDICQRGTSLTIQCQVDSQVTMMFWYRQQPGQSLTLIATANQGSEATYESGFVIDKFPISRPNLTFSTLTVSNMSPEDSSIYLCSVRTGTNSPLHFGNGTRLTVT.

The V and J genes are TRBV5-6 and TRBJ2-2; the match to TRBD2 covers 14 bases. The CDR3 has 18 residues. J lost 5 bases, V lost 4 bases, and 10 bases had no gene match. Germline loops: CDR1 SGHDT, CDR2 YYEEEE. This CDR3 reads CASSPRLAGGLRTGELFF. CDR3 nucleotides: TGTGCCAGCAGCCCTCGACTAGCGGGGGGGCTAAGGACCGGGGAGCTGTTTTTT.

The chain employs TRBV6-1 and TRBJ1-6; 8 nucleotides match TRBD1. The CDR3 totals 13 residues. Looked up from germline, CDR1 is MNHNS and CDR2 is SASEGT. J lost 15 bases, V lost 6 bases, and 10 bases had no gene match. CDR3 residues: CASRGGQGRNLHF. In DNA form, the CDR3 reads TGTGCCAGCAGGGGTGGACAGGGAAGGAACCTCCACTTT.

The chain combines TRBV9 with TRBJ1-3; 8 bases agree with TRBD1. The germline V gene encodes CDR1 SGDLS and CDR2 YYNGEE. The CDR3 sequence is 18 residues long. With V trimmed by 0 bases and J by 8 bases, 16 bases remained unmatched. The CDR3 bases are TGTGCCAGCAGCGTAGGAAGACAGGGGACGACCCGAACGGACACCATATATTTT. This sequence encodes CASSVGRQGTTRTDTIYF.

J is TRBJ1-1 and V is TRBV30; D gene ambiguous. The ends were cut back, 5 bases at V and 7 bases at J, with 11 bases in the middle. CDR3 size: 11 residues. Germline V gene lookup returns CDR1 GTSNPN and CDR2 SVGIG (reference sequence). The CDR3 DNA reads TGTGCCTGGGATAGAACAAGTGAAGCTTTCTTT. Translated, it gives CAWDRTSEAFF.